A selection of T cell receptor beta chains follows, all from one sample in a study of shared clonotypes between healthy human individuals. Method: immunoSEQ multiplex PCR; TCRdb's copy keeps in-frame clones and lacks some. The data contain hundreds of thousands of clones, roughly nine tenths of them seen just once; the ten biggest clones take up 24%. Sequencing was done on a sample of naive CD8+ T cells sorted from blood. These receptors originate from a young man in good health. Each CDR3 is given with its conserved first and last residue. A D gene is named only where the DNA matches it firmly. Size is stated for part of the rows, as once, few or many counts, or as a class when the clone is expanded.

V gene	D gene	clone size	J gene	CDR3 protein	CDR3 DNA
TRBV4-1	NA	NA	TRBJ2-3	CASSQVTGPGTDTQYF	TGCGCCAGCAGCCAAGTTACGGGACCCGGGACAGATACGCAGTATTTT
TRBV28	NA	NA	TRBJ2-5	CASSFPTVEDGQWFQYF	TGTGCCAGCAGTTTTCCCACGGTAGAGGACGGCCAGTGGTTCCAGTACTTC
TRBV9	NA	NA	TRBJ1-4	CASSGAEDEKLFF	TGTGCCAGTTCAGGGGCGGAGGATGAAAAACTGTTTTTT
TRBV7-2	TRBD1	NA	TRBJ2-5	CASSFSSGTDAQETQYF	TGTGCCAGCAGCTTCTCCTCCGGGACAGATGCACAAGAGACCCAGTACTTC
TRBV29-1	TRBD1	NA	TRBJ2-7	CSVTGQDYEQYF	TGCAGCGTGACTGGACAGGACTACGAGCAGTACTTC
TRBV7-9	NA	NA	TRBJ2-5	CASSFIGAGIETQYF	TGTGCCAGCAGCTTCATAGGGGCCGGGATAGAGACCCAGTACTTC
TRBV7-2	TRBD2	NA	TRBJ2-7	CASSSGTSVEQYF	TGTGCCAGCAGCTCCGGGACTAGCGTCGAGCAGTACTTC
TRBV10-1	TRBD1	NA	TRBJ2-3	CASSARTGDYTDTQYF	TGCGCCAGCAGTGCGAGGACAGGGGACTACACAGATACGCAGTATTTT
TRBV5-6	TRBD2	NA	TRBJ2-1	CASSFYVAGTLEQFF	TGTGCCAGCAGCTTTTATGTAGCGGGAACCCTTGAGCAGTTCTTC
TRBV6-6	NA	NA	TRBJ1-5	CASSPLNRDSNQPQHF	TGTGCCAGCAGTCCCCTTAACAGGGATAGCAATCAGCCCCAGCATTTT
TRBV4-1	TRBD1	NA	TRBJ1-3	CASSQVNRGLFF	TGCGCCAGCAGCCAAGTAAACAGGGGCTTATTTTTT
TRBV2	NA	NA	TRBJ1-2	CANRGGPTSNYGYTF	TGTGCCAATCGAGGCGGCCCCACCTCTAACTATGGCTACACCTTC
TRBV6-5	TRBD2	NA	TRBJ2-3	CASSLLAGGTDTQYF	TGTGCCAGCAGTCTACTAGCGGGAGGCACAGATACGCAGTATTTT
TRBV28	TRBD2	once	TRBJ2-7	CASSLKGLANYEQYF	TGTGCCAGCAGCCTGAAGGGACTAGCGAACTACGAGCAGTACTTC
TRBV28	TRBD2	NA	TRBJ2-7	CASTPTGGLVSSYEQYF	TGTGCCAGCACCCCCACTGGGGGACTAGTAAGCTCCTACGAGCAGTACTTC
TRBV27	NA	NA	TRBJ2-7	CASTLVGGGPYEQYF	TGTGCCAGCACGCTAGTGGGGGGAGGCCCCTACGAGCAGTACTTC
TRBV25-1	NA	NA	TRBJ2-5	CASSEFQGLYQETQYF	TGTGCCAGCAGTGAATTCCAGGGATTGTACCAAGAGACCCAGTACTTC
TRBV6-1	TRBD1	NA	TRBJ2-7	CASLEGTGVNEQYF	TGTGCCAGCCTAGAGGGGACAGGGGTAAACGAGCAGTACTTC
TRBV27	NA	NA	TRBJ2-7	CASNPTGMNHEQYF	TGTGCCAGCAACCCGACAGGTATGAACCACGAGCAGTACTTC